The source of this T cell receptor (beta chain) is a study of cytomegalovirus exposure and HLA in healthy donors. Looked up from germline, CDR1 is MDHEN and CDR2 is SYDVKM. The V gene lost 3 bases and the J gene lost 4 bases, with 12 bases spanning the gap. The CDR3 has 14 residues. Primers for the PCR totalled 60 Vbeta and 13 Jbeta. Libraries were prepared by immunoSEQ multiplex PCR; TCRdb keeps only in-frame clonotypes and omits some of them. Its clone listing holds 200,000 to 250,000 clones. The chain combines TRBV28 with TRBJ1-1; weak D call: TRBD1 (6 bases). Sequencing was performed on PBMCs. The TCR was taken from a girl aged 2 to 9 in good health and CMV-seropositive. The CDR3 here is CASSLSQGGTEAFF. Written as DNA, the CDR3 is TGTGCCAGCAGTTTGTCACAGGGTGGCACTGAAGCTTTCTTT.